The clone carrying this TCR beta chain was seen a few times. Its antigen is as yet unknown. A multiplex PCR was run with 60 Vbeta primers and 13 Jbeta primers. Generated by immunoSEQ multiplex PCR, the TCRdb table keeps only in-frame clones and is missing some. The data show about 200,000 clones, 60% to 80% seen once. Trimming cost V 0 bases and J 5 bases, with 5 bases left between them. CDR3 length: 13 residues. From germline, CDR1 is SEHNR and CDR2 FQNEAQ (reference sequence). The sample originates from a study of cytomegalovirus exposure and HLA in healthy donors. Overall study context: Among several hundred genotyped donors, around 80% fell in the Caucasian-associated ancestry cluster. Whole-study results and caveats: Prediction of most subjects' HLA-A and HLA-B alleles by TCR beta sequences was reportedly accurate.

Specimen: PBMCs. This sequence joins TRBV7-9 and TRBJ1-5; the D is unclear. The receptor was derived from a woman in her twenties or thirties in good health and CMV-seropositive. The CDR3, as DNA: TGTGCCAGCAGCTTAGCCGGGTATCAGCCCCAGCATTTT. Its translation is CASSLAGYQPQHF.